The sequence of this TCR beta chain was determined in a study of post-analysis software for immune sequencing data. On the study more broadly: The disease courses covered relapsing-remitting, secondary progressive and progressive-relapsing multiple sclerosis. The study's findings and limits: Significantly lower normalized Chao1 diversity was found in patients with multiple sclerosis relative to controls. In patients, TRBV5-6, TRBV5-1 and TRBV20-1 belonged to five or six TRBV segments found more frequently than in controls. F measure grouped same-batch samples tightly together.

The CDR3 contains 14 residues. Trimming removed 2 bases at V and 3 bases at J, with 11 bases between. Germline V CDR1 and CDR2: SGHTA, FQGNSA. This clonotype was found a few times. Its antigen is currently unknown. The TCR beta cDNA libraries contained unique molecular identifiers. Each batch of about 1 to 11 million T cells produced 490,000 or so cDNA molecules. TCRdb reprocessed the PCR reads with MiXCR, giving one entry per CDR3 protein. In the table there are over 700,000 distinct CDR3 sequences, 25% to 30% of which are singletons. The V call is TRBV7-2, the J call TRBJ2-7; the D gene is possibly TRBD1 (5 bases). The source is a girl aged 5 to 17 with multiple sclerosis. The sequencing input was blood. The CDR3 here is CASSLQTAYYEQYF. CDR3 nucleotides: TGTGCCAGCAGCTTACAGACAGCATACTACGAGCAGTACTTC.